This section outlines one T cell receptor beta chain sequence together with its context. The target antigen is unknown. Distinct nucleotide sequences in the sample also encode this CDR3. CDR3 length: 13 residues. V lost 3 bases to trimming and J lost 8 bases; unmatched junction nucleotides: 2. CDR1 KGHSH and CDR2 LQKENI come from the germline V gene. The sample originates from a study of Ad26.COV2.S vaccination and SARS-CoV-2 variants. Clones were read by immunoSEQ multiplex PCR, and TCRdb kept only the in-frame ones, dropping some. Of about 180,000 clones listed, around nine tenths are singletons. Whole-study findings and limits: CD8+ and CD4+ T cells specific for spike reportedly responded with substantial breadth after vaccination. Placebo recipients trailed vaccine recipients in spike-specific TCR breadth. Measurements of TCR breadth and depth may have given underestimates of the total T cell responses.

The sequencing used peripheral blood, collected after recovery from COVID-19. The gene calls are TRBV18 and TRBJ1-2, with 11 bases identical to TRBD1. The receptor's source is a human donor who had recovered from COVID-19. This CDR3 is CASSPDRGRGYTF. The CDR3, as DNA: TGTGCCAGCTCACCGGACAGGGGGCGGGGCTACACCTTC.